The rows below give T cell receptor beta chains drawn from one sample of a study of OX40 agonist ivuxolimab in advanced cancers. Data came from immunoSEQ multiplex PCR; TCRdb stores just in-frame clones and leaves some out. The repertoire holds under 85,000 clones, with 75% to 90% as singletons. Material: CD4+ or CD8+ T cells sorted from blood, obtained in a trial of the OX40 agonist ivuxolimab. The receptors originated from an adult with an advanced solid tumor such as melanoma, head and neck, liver or kidney cancer. Each CDR3 is given with its conserved first and last residue. The order of the fields is J gene, V gene, CDR3 protein.

>TRBJ1-1|TRBV13
CASSLHRGQAFF
>TRBJ1-2|TRBV7-2
CASSLAPRGQGSGYTF
>TRBJ2-6|TRBV5-1
CASSLRVGTGEGSGANVLTF
>TRBJ1-2|TRBV19
CASSGIGGYTF
>TRBJ2-3|TRBV28
CASSSPLWRAQDTQYF
>TRBJ2-5|TRBV29-1
CSVDEDRRPQETQYF
>TRBJ1-1|TRBV7-9
CASSGQGGARMNTEAFF
>TRBJ1-1|TRBV5-4
CASNPKPGNTEAFF
>TRBJ2-7|TRBV2
CASRLGQGGSEQYF
>TRBJ2-7|TRBV6-1
CASMLEYTSSDEQYF
>TRBJ2-3|TRBV27
CASSTYRAEGTDTQYF
>TRBJ1-2|TRBV6-5
CASAPAGSYGYTF
>TRBJ1-1|TRBV30
CAWSGNRNTEAFF
>TRBJ1-2|TRBV30
CADRRAGYGYTF
>TRBJ1-4|TRBV27
CASSPLHREPNEKLFF
>TRBJ2-5|TRBV27
CASRSGRVETQYF
>TRBJ1-1|TRBV18
CASSSQGTVSFPVNTEAFF
>TRBJ2-2|TRBV19
CASSIYPGLGNTGELFF
>TRBJ1-2|TRBV6-6
CASSYGGGYTF
>TRBJ1-2|TRBV30
CAWSVGLLYGYTF
>TRBJ2-2|TRBV29-1
CSVEVWGPGELFF
>TRBJ1-2|TRBV7-2
CASSRAGTGSLAGYTF
>TRBJ2-7|TRBV5-1
CASSLVAANYEQYF
>TRBJ2-6|TRBV30
CAWGSGANVLTF
>TRBJ1-2|TRBV6-5
CASSQQGAGGYTF
>TRBJ2-7|TRBV18
CASSPAQGADEQYF
>TRBJ2-1|TRBV7-3
CASSLQGTGAAGEQFF
>TRBJ1-5|TRBV18
CASSPVVQGDNQPQHF
>TRBJ1-5|TRBV27
CASSFTSVQPQHF
>TRBJ1-5|TRBV19
CASSLGPGQRNQPQHF
>TRBJ2-1|TRBV19
CASSSQGDYNEQFF
>TRBJ2-7|TRBV11-3
CASSAGGEQYF
>TRBJ2-2|TRBV5-1
CASSISGGANTGELFF
>TRBJ2-7|TRBV2
CASIGTGHSYEQYF
>TRBJ2-7|TRBV18
CASSPEQASYEQYF
>TRBJ2-7|TRBV6-5
CASSRDRLNYEQYF
>TRBJ2-3|TRBV10-2
CASSELVTQYF
>TRBJ1-2|TRBV23-1
CASRYYGYTF
>TRBJ2-7|TRBV5-1
CASSFSGTGGKYEQYF
>TRBJ2-7|TRBV2
CASSEILRTGSYEQYF
>TRBJ2-1|TRBV5-1
CASSPELAGDNEQFF
>TRBJ2-2|TRBV11-3
CASSLEAGEGTGELFF
>TRBJ2-1|TRBV25-1
CGTAFYNEQFF
>TRBJ2-1|TRBV4-3
CASSQDLGGEDEQFF
>TRBJ2-7|TRBV5-5
CASSLEADREEYF
>TRBJ1-3|TRBV5-1
CASSAGIGNTIYF
>TRBJ1-1|TRBV9
CASSVGPAETEAFF
>TRBJ2-5|TRBV11-3
CASSRTPGLAGLPQETQYF
>TRBJ1-6|TRBV5-1
CASSFRSDNSPLHF
>TRBJ1-6|TRBV5-1
CASSLSVNSPLHF
>TRBJ2-7|TRBV6-1
CASSGEAAPYEQYF
>TRBJ2-3|TRBV19
CASMEAGAGIDTQYF
>TRBJ1-1|TRBV7-2
CASSRQTGANTEAFF
>TRBJ1-1|TRBV29-1
CSVEPRTNTEAFF
>TRBJ1-2|TRBV5-1
CASSPGQGHDYGYTF